Presented here are 24 T cell receptor beta chains from one specimen sequenced in a study of blood T cell repertoires in COVID-19 (dated by TCRdb to 2020 to 2021). Library construction relied on the immunoSEQ multiplex PCR assay. Not all clones reach the TCRdb copy of this immuneACCESS table, which keeps in-frame sequences only. Checked studies attribute under half of the gap to unresolved V genes and leave the rest unexplained. The sample table contains some 100,000 clones; only one count was recorded for around nine tenths of them. Together, the top ten hold 4.8% of the sample. The specimen was peripheral blood. The receptors come from a woman older than 75 with active COVID-19.

The chain has TRBV10-3 and TRBJ2-3, with 9 bases that match TRBD2. V trimming: 2 bases; J trimming: 4 bases; junction bases outside the gene matches: 13. The CDR3 spans 18 residues. CDR1 ENHRY and CDR2 SYGVKD come from the germline V gene. The CDR3 here is CAISERTVREREADTQYF. Here the CDR3 DNA reads TGTGCCATCAGTGAGCGCACTGTTAGAGAGCGGGAGGCAGATACGCAGTATTTT.

The chain combines TRBV2 with TRBJ1-4, with D hard to call. The ends were cut back, 7 bases at V and 3 bases at J, with 15 bases in the middle. This CDR3 region has 15 residues. Germline V gives CDR1 SNHLY, CDR2 FYNNEI. In DNA, the CDR3 is TGTGCCAGCACACGAATGCGGGGTGCTAATGAAAAACTGTTTTTT. The encoded protein is CASTRMRGANEKLFF.

A single count supports this clone. J is TRBJ1-5 and V is TRBV25-1; D call uncertain. Germline values: CDR1 MGHDK, CDR2 SYGVNS. Trimming took off 8 bases at V and 11 bases at J, with 13 bases between the two ends. The CDR3 is 11 amino acids. CDR3 loop: CASGEGRTQHF. As DNA, the CDR3 is TGTGCCAGCGGGGAAGGGAGGACCCAGCATTTT.

The chain combines TRBV9 with TRBJ1-6, with D uncertain. With 4 bases removed from V and 0 bases from J, the gap between germline ends came to 14 bases. Germline-derived CDR1 and CDR2 are SGDLS and YYNGEE. The CDR3 extends over 17 amino acids. The DNA of the CDR3 is TGTGCCAGCAGCCCCAGGCCCTTGAGCTCCTATAATTCACCCCTCCACTTT. It yields the protein CASSPRPLSSYNSPLHF.

The CDR3 region is CSASWGDGETQYF. The CDR3 DNA sequence: TGCAGTGCTAGTTGGGGAGATGGTGAGACCCAGTACTTC. V usage is TRBV20-1 and J usage is TRBJ2-5, with TRBD2 as a possible D gene (5 bases). The germline V and J ends were trimmed by 3 bases and 5 bases, with 13 bases remaining between them. Germline CDR1 reads DFQATT; CDR2 reads SNEGSKA (reference sequence). CDR3 size: 13 residues.

This CDR3 reads CASSSSGVGYTF. CDR3 in DNA: TGTGCCAGCTCCTCCTCCGGGGTAGGCTACACCTTC. V usage is TRBV28 and J usage is TRBJ1-2; D unresolved. The CDR3 runs 12 residues. Germline values: CDR1 MDHEN, CDR2 SYDVKM. V was clipped by 8 bases and J by 8 bases, with 15 bases between them.

The chain combines TRBV5-1 with TRBJ1-2, with 8 bases fitting TRBD1. This CDR3 has 16 amino acids. The germline V gene encodes CDR1 SGHRS and CDR2 YFSETQ. V lost 4 bases, J lost 4 bases, and 12 bases stayed unmatched. The CDR3 DNA reads TGCGCCAGCAGCCTGGGTTACAGGGGGAAGAGCTATGGCTACACCTTC. Protein product: CASSLGYRGKSYGYTF.

This chain connects TRBV29-1 to TRBJ1-2, with D maybe TRBD1 (5 bases). The CDR3 covers 14 residues. With 1 base removed from V and 6 bases from J, the gap between germline ends came to 15 bases. Germline CDR1 SQVTM, CDR2 ANQGSEA. The CDR3 DNA is TGCAGCGTTGAAGGGGACCCGGGGGGGGATGGCTACACCTTC. Its translation is CSVEGDPGGDGYTF.

This clone showed up just once. The chain couples TRBV7-9 to TRBJ2-3; D is perhaps TRBD1 (6 bases). CDR1 and CDR2 from the germline V gene are SEHNR and FQNEAQ (reference sequence). This CDR3 contains 13 residues. V shed 5 bases and J shed 15 bases, with 21 bases lying between them. The CDR3 sequence is CASSLNRAQDRYF. CDR3 nucleotide sequence: TGTGCCAGCAGCCTCAACAGGGCCCAGGACCGTTATTTT.

The chain joins TRBV28 to TRBJ2-7, with 8 bases lining up with TRBD1. The V gene's germline CDR1 is MDHEN and CDR2 SYDVKM. The CDR3 length is 13 residues. J was trimmed by 5 bases and V by 4 bases; bases with no gene match: 4. CDR3 protein: CASSSQGVDEQYF. In DNA, the CDR3 is TGTGCCAGCAGTTCACAGGGGGTAGACGAGCAGTACTTC.

Here the CDR3 DNA reads TGCAGTGCTAGTAGGCAGGGTGGTGAAGCTTTCTTT. Protein sequence: CSASRQGGEAFF. V gene TRBV20-1 combines with J gene TRBJ1-1; a possible D gene is TRBD1 (5 bases). The CDR3 loop spans 12 amino acids. CDR1 is DFQATT and CDR2 is SNEGSKA in the germline V gene (reference sequence). The germline V and J ends were trimmed by 3 bases and 7 bases, with 12 bases remaining between them.

This chain joins TRBV28 and TRBJ2-7; 7 positions match TRBD2. Germline V gives CDR1 MDHEN, CDR2 SYDVKM. The ends lost 5 bases at V and 4 bases at J; junction bases unmatched: 5. This CDR3 spans 13 amino acids. CDR3 nucleotide sequence: TGTGCCAGCAGTCCCCCGGGGGGTTACGAGCAGTACTTC. It encodes CASSPPGGYEQYF.

The chain has TRBV25-1 and TRBJ2-1; D remains unclear. There are 11 residues in the CDR3. Deletions cut 1 base from V and 16 bases from J, with 11 bases between. Germline loops: CDR1 MGHDK, CDR2 SYGVNS. CDR3 nucleotides: TGTGCCAGCAGTGAATTCCCCGCGATCTTCTTC. This gives the protein CASSEFPAIFF.

V usage is TRBV7-9 and J usage is TRBJ1-3; D ambiguous. Germline values: CDR1 SEHNR, CDR2 FQNEAQ (reference sequence). The V and J ends lost 5 bases and 0 bases respectively, with 8 bases between them. CDR3 size: 14 residues. CDR3 sequence (DNA): TGTGCCAGCAGCCCCCCAGGCTCTGGAAACACCATATATTTT. This sequence encodes CASSPPGSGNTIYF.

This chain connects TRBV6-5 to TRBJ2-7; D remains ambiguous. V was clipped by 3 bases and J by 6 bases, with 9 bases between them. CDR1 is MNHEY, CDR2 SVGAGI, per germline. CDR3 length equals 12 residues. The CDR3 loop is CASSYGGVEQYF. For the CDR3, the DNA is TGTGCCAGCAGTTATGGCGGAGTCGAGCAGTACTTC.

Turning to this clone: Other DNA sequences within the sample encode an identical CDR3. The chain recombines TRBV9 with TRBJ2-1; 10 positions match TRBD2. The CDR3 is made up of 15 amino acids. Looked up from germline, CDR1 is SGDLS and CDR2 is YYNGEE. Trimming took 2 bases from V and 7 from J; bases not matched to a gene: 6. The CDR3 loop reads CASSVPSGGPNEQFF. CDR3 DNA: TGTGCCAGCAGCGTGCCTAGCGGGGGCCCTAATGAGCAGTTCTTC.

J is TRBJ1-6 and V is TRBV21-1; TRBD1, the table's D call, was not compared with the DNA. TRBV21-1 is a pseudogene locus. The CDR3 extends over 16 amino acids. CDR3 sequence reads: CASSGPGTEYNSPLHF. In DNA, the CDR3 is TGTGCCAGCAGCGGACCCGGGACAGAATATAATTCACCCCTCCACTTT.

The chain carries TRBV11-2 and TRBJ2-7; D uncertain. The germline V gene encodes CDR1 SGHAT and CDR2 FQNNGV. The germline V and J ends were trimmed by 3 bases and 2 bases, with 5 bases remaining between them. CDR3 length: 12 residues. The CDR3 is CASSFLAYEQYF. CDR3 in DNA: TGTGCCAGCAGCTTCCTAGCCTACGAGCAGTACTTC.

This rearrangement joins TRBV7-9 to TRBJ1-6, with D hard to call. Germline lookup yields CDR1 SEHNR and CDR2 FQNEAQ (reference sequence). The CDR3 loop spans 14 amino acids. V lost 1 base, J lost 6 bases, and 7 bases lay in between. The CDR3: CASSLEASNSPLHF. CDR3 sequence (DNA): TGTGCCAGCAGCTTAGAGGCTAGTAATTCACCCCTCCACTTT.

This clone was found once. The chain carries TRBV29-1 and TRBJ1-6, with 8 positions matching TRBD1. J lost 6 bases, V lost 6 bases, and 7 bases had no gene match. Per germline, CDR1 SQVTM and CDR2 ANQGSEA. This CDR3 contains 14 residues. CDR3 sequence reads: CSVSQGGGNSPLHF. The DNA of the CDR3 is TGCAGCGTGTCACAGGGGGGGGGTAATTCACCCCTCCACTTT.

J is TRBJ1-1 and V is TRBV28; D gene unclear. The CDR3 has 14 amino acids. The ends were cut back, 4 bases at V and 4 bases at J, with 13 bases in the middle. Germline V gives CDR1 MDHEN, CDR2 SYDVKM. CDR3: CASSSRAGSTEAFF. CDR3 DNA sequence: TGTGCCAGCAGTTCTCGGGCGGGGAGCACTGAAGCTTTCTTT. Drawing the rest from reference TRBV28 and TRBJ1-1, the complete variable domain is DVKVTQSSRYLVKRTGEKVFLECVQDMDHENMFWYRQDPGLGLRLIYFSYDVKMKEKGDIPEGYSVSREKKERFSLILESASTNQTSMYLCASSSRAGSTEAFFGQGTRLTVV.

The chain carries TRBV5-1 and TRBJ2-7; 7 bases are a match to TRBD2. J was trimmed by 2 bases and V by 0 bases; bases with no gene match: 11. The germline CDR1 and CDR2 sequences are SGHRS and YFSETQ. The CDR3 is 17 residues long. CDR3 loop: CASSLAVGGLKTYEQYF. The CDR3 coding sequence is TGCGCCAGCAGCTTGGCTGTCGGGGGACTAAAAACCTACGAGCAGTACTTC.

The chain joins TRBV20-1 to TRBJ2-7; the match to TRBD2 covers 7 bases. Germline loops: CDR1 DFQATT, CDR2 SNEGSKA (reference sequence). The junction had 6 bases not matched to a gene; V was cut back by 3 bases and J by 7 bases. The CDR3 consists of 12 residues. The CDR3 region has the DNA TGCAGTGCTAGTATCGGACTAGTTGAGCAGTACTTC. Its protein product is CSASIGLVEQYF.

There are a few counts of this clone. The rearrangement links TRBV11-3 to TRBJ2-7; D might be TRBD1 (5 bases). Germline assignment: CDR1 SGHNT and CDR2 YENEEA. The germline V and J ends were trimmed by 4 bases and 1 base, with 8 bases remaining between them. The CDR3 covers 13 residues. The CDR3 nucleotides read TGTGCCAGCAGCTCCGCAGGGTCCTACGAGCAGTACTTC. Its translation: CASSSAGSYEQYF.